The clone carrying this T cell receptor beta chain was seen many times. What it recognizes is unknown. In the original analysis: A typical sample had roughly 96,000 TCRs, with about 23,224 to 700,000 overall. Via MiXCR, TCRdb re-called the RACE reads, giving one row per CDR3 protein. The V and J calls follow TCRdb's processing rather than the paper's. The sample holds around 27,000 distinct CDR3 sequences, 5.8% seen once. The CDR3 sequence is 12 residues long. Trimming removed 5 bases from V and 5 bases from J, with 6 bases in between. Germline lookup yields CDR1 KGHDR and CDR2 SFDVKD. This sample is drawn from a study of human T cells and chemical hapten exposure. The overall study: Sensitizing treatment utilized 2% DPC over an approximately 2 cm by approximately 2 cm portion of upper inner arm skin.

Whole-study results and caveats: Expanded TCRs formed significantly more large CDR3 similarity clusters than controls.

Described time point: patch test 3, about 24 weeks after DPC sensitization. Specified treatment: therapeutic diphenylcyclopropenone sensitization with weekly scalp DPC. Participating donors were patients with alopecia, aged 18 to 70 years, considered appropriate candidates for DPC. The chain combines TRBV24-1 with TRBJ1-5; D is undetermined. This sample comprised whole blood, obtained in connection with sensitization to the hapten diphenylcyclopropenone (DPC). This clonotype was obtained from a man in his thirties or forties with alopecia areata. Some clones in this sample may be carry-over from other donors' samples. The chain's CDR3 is CATSAGDQPQHF. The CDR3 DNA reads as TGTGCCACCAGTGCCGGGGATCAGCCCCAGCATTTT.